These 8 T cell receptor beta chains were sequenced from one sample in a study of T cells in Graves' hyperthyroidism and ophthalmopathy. Amplified TCR beta CDR3 regions derived from RNA transcripts. TCR CDR3 underwent first-round RT-PCR with the HTBI primer set. TCRdb reanalysed the multiplex PCR reads using MiXCR and keeps one entry per CDR3 protein. The sample consists of roughly 500,000 distinct CDR3 sequences, about 16% of them appearing once. The sequencing input was blood. Source of these receptors: a woman younger than 45 with Graves' ophthalmopathy.

This clonotype was recorded a few times. The genes are TRBV9 and TRBJ1-2; tentative D call: TRBD1 (6 bases). CDR3 size: 13 residues. Trimming cost V 1 base and J 4 bases, with 8 bases left between them. Germline V gene lookup returns CDR1 SGDLS and CDR2 YYNGEE. The CDR3 nucleotides are TGTGCCAGCAGCGTACCAGGGGTCTATGGCTACACCTTC. Protein sequence: CASSVPGVYGYTF.

This clonotype was detected many times. J is TRBJ1-2 and V is TRBV12-3 or TRBV12-4; possible D gene TRBD1, 5 bases. V lost 6 bases, J lost 2 bases, and 16 bases lay in between. This CDR3 has 15 residues. The CDR3 DNA reads TGTGCCAGCAGCCTTGGGGGGTCGTTAAACTATGGCTACACCTTC. This sequence encodes CASSLGGSLNYGYTF.

In its sample, this clonotype was seen many times. The rearrangement uses TRBV11-3 and TRBJ2-1; 9 bases map to TRBD2. Trimming took 0 bases from V and 9 from J; bases not matched to a gene: 3. Germline lookup yields CDR1 SGHNT and CDR2 YENEEA. This CDR3 contains 14 residues. The CDR3 DNA follows: TGTGCCAGCAGCTTAGATGGGACTAGCAGTGAGCAGTTCTTC. Its protein product is CASSLDGTSSEQFF.

This clonotype has only a few counts. This chain connects TRBV20-1 to TRBJ2-3, with D tentatively TRBD1 or TRBD2 (5 bases each). The CDR3 totals 13 residues. CDR1 and CDR2 (germline): DFQATT, SNEGSKA (reference sequence). Trimming left V 2 bases short and J 4 bases short, with 10 bases between. This CDR3 is CSARLRGPDTQYF. The DNA for the CDR3 is TGCAGTGCTAGATTGAGGGGCCCAGATACGCAGTATTTT.

The V call is TRBV9, the J call TRBJ1-3, with 9 bases fitting TRBD1. V lost 0 bases, J lost 3 bases, and 10 bases stayed unmatched. The CDR3 runs 18 residues. Germline V gene lookup returns CDR1 SGDLS and CDR2 YYNGEE. This CDR3 reads CASSVGPGQGTVGNTIYF. The CDR3 region has the DNA TGTGCCAGCAGCGTAGGCCCCGGACAGGGGACCGTTGGAAACACCATATATTTT.

This clonotype came up once. This chain joins TRBV29-1 and TRBJ2-7; the D is unclear. V lost 6 bases and J 0 bases, leaving 6 bases between the germline ends. Germline CDR1 and CDR2: SQVTM and ANQGSEA. The CDR3 has 11 amino acids. The CDR3 DNA reads TGCAGCGTCTCTACCTCCTACGAGCAGTACTTC. Its translation: CSVSTSYEQYF.

This clonotype was recorded at least ten times. The genes are TRBV11-2 and TRBJ2-1; D possibly corresponds to TRBD1 (5 bases). Germline V gives CDR1 SGHAT, CDR2 FQNNGV. CDR3 size: 15 residues. The V end lost 3 bases, the J end lost 8 bases, and 17 bases lay between the germline ends. CDR3: CASSFPRGAVDEQFF. The CDR3 DNA is TGTGCCAGCAGCTTCCCAAGGGGCGCGGTCGATGAGCAGTTCTTC.

The gene calls are TRBV19 and TRBJ2-1, with TRBD1 as a possible D gene (5 bases). Germline CDR1 LNHDA, CDR2 SQIVND (reference sequence). This CDR3 region has 15 residues. The germline V and J ends were trimmed by 0 bases and 6 bases, with 12 bases remaining between them. The CDR3 spells CASSIDSRAGNEQFF. CDR3 nucleotides: TGTGCCAGTAGTATAGATAGCAGGGCCGGCAATGAGCAGTTCTTC.